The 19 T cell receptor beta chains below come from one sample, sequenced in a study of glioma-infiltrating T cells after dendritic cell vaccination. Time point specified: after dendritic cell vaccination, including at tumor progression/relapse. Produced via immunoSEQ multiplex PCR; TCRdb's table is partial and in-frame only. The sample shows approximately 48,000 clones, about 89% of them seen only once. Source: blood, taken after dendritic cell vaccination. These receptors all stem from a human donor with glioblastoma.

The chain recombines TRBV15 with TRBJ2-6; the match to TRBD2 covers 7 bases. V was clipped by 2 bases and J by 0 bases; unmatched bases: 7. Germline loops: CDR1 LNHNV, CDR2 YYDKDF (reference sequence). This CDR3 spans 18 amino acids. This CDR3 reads CATSRSPTGGSGANVLTF. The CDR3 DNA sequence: TGTGCCACCAGCAGATCCCCGACGGGGGGCTCTGGGGCCAACGTCCTGACTTTC.

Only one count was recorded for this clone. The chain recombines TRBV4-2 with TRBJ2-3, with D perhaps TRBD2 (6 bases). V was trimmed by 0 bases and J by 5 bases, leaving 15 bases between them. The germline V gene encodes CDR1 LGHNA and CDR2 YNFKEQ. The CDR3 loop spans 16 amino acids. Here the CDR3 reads CASSQDTASEVDTQYF. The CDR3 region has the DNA TGTGCCAGCAGCCAAGATACGGCTAGCGAGGTAGATACGCAGTATTTT.

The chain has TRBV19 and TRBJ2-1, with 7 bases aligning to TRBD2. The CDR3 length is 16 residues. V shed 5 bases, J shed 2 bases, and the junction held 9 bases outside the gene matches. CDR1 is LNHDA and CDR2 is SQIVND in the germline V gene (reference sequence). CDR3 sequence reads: CASSGPSGWTYNEQFF. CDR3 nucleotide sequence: TGTGCCAGTAGTGGGCCTAGCGGTTGGACCTACAATGAGCAGTTCTTC.

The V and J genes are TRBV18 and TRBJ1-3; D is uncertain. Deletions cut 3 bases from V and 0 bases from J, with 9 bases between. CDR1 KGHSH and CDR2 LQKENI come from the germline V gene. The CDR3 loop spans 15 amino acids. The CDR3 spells CASSPTQISGNTIYF. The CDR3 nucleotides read TGTGCCAGCTCACCGACACAGATCTCTGGAAACACCATATATTTT.

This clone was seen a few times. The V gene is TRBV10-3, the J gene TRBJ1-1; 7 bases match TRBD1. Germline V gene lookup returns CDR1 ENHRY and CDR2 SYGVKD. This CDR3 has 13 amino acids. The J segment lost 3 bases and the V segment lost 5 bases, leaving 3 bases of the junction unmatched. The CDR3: CAISLGQDTEAFF. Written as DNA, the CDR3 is TGTGCCATCAGTCTAGGACAGGACACTGAAGCTTTCTTT.

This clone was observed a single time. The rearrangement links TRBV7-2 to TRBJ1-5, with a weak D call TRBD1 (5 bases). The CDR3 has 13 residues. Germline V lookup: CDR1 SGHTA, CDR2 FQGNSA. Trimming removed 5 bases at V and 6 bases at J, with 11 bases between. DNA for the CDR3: TGTGCCAGCAGCCCAAACAGGTTTCAGCCCCAGCATTTT. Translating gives CASSPNRFQPQHF.

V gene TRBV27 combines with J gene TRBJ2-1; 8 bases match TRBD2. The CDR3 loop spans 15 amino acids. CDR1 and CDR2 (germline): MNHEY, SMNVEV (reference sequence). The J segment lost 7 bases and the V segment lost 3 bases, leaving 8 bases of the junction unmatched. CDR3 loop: CASSFLAGTGNEQFF. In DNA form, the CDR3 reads TGTGCCAGCAGTTTTTTAGCGGGAACGGGAAATGAGCAGTTCTTC.

CDR3: CSFGTSYEQYF. The CDR3 coding sequence is TGCAGCTTCGGGACTAGCTACGAGCAGTACTTC. V gene TRBV29-1 combines with J gene TRBJ2-7; 8 nucleotides align to TRBD2. J gave up 3 bases and V 8 bases, and 3 bases lay outside the gene matches. The CDR3 runs 11 residues. In germline, CDR1 is SQVTM, CDR2 ANQGSEA.

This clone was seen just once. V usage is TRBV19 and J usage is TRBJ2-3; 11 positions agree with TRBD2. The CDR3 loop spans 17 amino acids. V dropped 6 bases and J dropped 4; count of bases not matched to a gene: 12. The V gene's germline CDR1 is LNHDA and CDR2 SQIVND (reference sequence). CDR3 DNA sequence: TGTGCCAGTAGATCTGCGGGACTAGCGGCAGGAGCAGATACGCAGTATTTT. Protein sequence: CASRSAGLAAGADTQYF.

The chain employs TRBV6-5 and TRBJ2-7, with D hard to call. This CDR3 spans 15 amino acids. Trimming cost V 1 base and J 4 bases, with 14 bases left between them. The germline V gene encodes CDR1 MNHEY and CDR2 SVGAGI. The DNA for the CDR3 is TGTGCCAGCAGTTACTACCCCCCCCGGCGGTACGAGCAGTACTTC. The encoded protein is CASSYYPPRRYEQYF.

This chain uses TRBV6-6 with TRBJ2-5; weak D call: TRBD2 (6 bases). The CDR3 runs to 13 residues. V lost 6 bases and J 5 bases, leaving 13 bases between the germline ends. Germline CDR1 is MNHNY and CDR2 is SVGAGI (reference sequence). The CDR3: CASRSGVGETQYF. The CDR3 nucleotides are TGTGCCAGCAGGTCGGGGGTCGGGGAGACCCAGTACTTC.

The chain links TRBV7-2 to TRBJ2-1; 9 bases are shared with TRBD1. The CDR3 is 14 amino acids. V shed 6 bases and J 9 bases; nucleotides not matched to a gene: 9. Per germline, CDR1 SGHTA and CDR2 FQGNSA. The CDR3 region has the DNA TGTGCCAGCAGTCTAGGACAGGGGAACGGTGAGCAGTTCTTC. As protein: CASSLGQGNGEQFF.

Here the CDR3 DNA reads TGTGCCACCGGGACTAGCGTCAACGAGCAGTTCTTC. Translation: CATGTSVNEQFF. The gene calls are TRBV28 and TRBJ2-1; 10 bases are shared with TRBD2. Germline lookup yields CDR1 MDHEN and CDR2 SYDVKM. Losses at the gene ends were 10 bases for V and 10 bases for J; bases not matched to a gene: 7. The CDR3 runs to 12 residues.

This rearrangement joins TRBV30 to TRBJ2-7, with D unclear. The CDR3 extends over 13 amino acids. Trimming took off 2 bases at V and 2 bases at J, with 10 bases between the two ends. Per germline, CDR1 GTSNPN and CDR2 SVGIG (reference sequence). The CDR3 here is CAWSKAGPYEQYF. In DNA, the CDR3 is TGTGCCTGGAGTAAAGCAGGTCCCTACGAGCAGTACTTC.

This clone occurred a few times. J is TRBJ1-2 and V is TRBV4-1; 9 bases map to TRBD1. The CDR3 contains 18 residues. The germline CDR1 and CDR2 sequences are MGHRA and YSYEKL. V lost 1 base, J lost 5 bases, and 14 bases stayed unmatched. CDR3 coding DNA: TGCGCCAGCAGCCAAGTTATTCGAGTTAGGGACAGGGAATATGGCTACACCTTC. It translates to CASSQVIRVRDREYGYTF.

CDR3 in DNA: TGTGCCACCAGCACCTTCGGACAGGGGTCCTACAATGAGCAGTTCTTC. This sequence encodes CATSTFGQGSYNEQFF. This chain links TRBV15 with TRBJ2-1, with TRBD1 matching over 9 bases. Germline loops: CDR1 LNHNV, CDR2 YYDKDF (reference sequence). The CDR3 contains 16 residues. After removal of 4 bases from V and 1 base from J, the junction contained 5 bases not matched to a gene.

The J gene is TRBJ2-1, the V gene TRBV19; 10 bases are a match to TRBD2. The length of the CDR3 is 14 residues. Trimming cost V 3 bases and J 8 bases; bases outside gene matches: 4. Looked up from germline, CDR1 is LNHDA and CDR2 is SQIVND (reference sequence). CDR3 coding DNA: TGTGCCAGTAGTATCCTAGCGGGAGTTTATGAGCAGTTCTTC. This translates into CASSILAGVYEQFF.

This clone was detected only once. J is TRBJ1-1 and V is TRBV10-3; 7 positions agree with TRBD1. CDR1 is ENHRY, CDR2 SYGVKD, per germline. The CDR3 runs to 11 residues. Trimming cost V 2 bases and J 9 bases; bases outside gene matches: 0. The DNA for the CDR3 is TGTGCCATCAGTGAGAGGGGGCAAGCTTTCTTT. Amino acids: CAISERGQAFF.

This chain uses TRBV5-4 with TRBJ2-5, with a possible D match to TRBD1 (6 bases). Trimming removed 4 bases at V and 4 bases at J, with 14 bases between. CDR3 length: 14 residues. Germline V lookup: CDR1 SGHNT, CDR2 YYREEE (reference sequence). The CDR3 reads CASSPDSLLETQYF. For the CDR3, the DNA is TGTGCCAGCAGCCCGGACAGCCTCTTAGAGACCCAGTACTTC.